The clone carrying this T cell receptor beta chain was detected only a few times. This PCR relied on a set of 60 Vbeta primers and 13 Jbeta primers. Measured with immunoSEQ multiplex PCR; TCRdb has only the in-frame clones, and not every one. The table has around 160,000 clones, about 65% seen once. The record originates from a study of cytomegalovirus exposure and HLA in healthy donors. This CDR3 region has 14 residues. Germline V lookup: CDR1 SNHLY, CDR2 FYNNEI. Trimming cost V 1 base and J 6 bases, with 12 bases left between them. Source material: PBMCs. V is TRBV2 and J is TRBJ1-2; D unresolved. The source is a woman between 18 and 30 years old in good health and CMV-seropositive. In DNA form, the CDR3 reads TGTGCCAGCAGTGAAGTTCTGGGCTGGGATGGCTACACCTTC. Its protein product is CASSEVLGWDGYTF. Filled out from reference TRBV2 and TRBJ1-2, the complete variable domain reads EPEVTQTPSHQVTQMGQEVILRCVPISNHLYFYWYRQILGQKVEFLVSFYNNEISEKSEIFDDQFSVERPDGSNFTLKIRSTKLEDSAMYFCASSEVLGWDGYTFGSGTRLTVV.